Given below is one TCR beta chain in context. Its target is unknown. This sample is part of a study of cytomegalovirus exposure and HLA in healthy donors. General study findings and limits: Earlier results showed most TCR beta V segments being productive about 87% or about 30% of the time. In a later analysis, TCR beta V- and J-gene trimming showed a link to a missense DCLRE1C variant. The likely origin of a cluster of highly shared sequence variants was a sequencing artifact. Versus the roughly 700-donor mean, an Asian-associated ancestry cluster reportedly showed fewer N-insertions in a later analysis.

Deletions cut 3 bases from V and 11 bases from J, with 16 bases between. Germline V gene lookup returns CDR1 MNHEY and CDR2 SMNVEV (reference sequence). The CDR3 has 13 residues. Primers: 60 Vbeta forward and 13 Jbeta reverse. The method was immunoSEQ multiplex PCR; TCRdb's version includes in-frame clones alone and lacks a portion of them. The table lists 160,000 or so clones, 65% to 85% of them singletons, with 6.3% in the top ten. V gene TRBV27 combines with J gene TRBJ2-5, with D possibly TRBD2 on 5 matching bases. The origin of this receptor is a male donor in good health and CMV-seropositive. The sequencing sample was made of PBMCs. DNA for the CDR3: TGTGCCAGCAGTTTCTCCGGACGGGGTGAGCAGTACTTC. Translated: CASSFSGRGEQYF.